The T cell receptor beta chain described here comes from a study of blood T cell repertoires in COVID-19. Across the study: T cells, B-cell-depleted T cells, or PBMCs supplied cDNA or gDNA.

The germline gives CDR1 SGHTA, CDR2 FQGNSA. V dropped 6 bases and J dropped 2 bases, with 13 bases sitting between them. The CDR3 runs to 15 residues. Seattle patients were enrolled during active infection and followed longitudinally. Authors' processing steps: Amplification from reference gene primers served as the basis for estimated nucleated cell counts. Clones were sequenced by immunoSEQ multiplex PCR, and TCRdb holds only the in-frame ones, with some missing. The V and J calls and clone size come from that table; D and trimming were worked out from the DNA. This table has some 300,000 clones, 86% appearing once.

This TCR was sampled from a woman in her sixties or seventies with COVID-19, enrolled during active disease. The specimen was peripheral blood. The rearrangement joins TRBV7-2 to TRBJ1-4; tentatively, D is TRBD1 (6 bases). CDR3 nucleotides: TGTGCCAGCAGTCCAGGGCAGGGGACTAATGAAAAACTGTTTTTT. Amino acids: CASSPGQGTNEKLFF.